These 5 T cell receptor beta chains originate from one sample sequenced in a study of OX40 agonist ivuxolimab in advanced cancers. Clones were read by immunoSEQ multiplex PCR, and TCRdb kept only the in-frame ones, dropping some. The sample has tens of thousands of clones; approximately 94% are singletons. The input for sequencing was CD4+ or CD8+ T cells sorted from blood, taken in a trial of the OX40 agonist ivuxolimab. Receptors were obtained from an adult with an advanced solid tumor such as melanoma, head and neck, liver or kidney cancer.

CDR3 residues: CASSLDQGQGAYNEQFF. The CDR3, as DNA: TGTGCCAGCAGCTTAGATCAGGGACAGGGTGCATACAATGAGCAGTTCTTC. The chain recombines TRBV11-3 with TRBJ2-1, with 9 bases identical to TRBD1. The CDR3 length is 17 residues. The ends lost 0 bases at V and 4 bases at J; junction bases unmatched: 7. Germline V lookup: CDR1 SGHNT, CDR2 YENEEA.

The chain joins TRBV6-1 to TRBJ1-1, with 9 bases lining up with TRBD1. This CDR3 has 18 residues. The junction had 21 bases not matched to a gene; V was cut back by 1 base and J by 12 bases. From germline, CDR1 is MNHNS and CDR2 SASEGT. CDR3 bases: TGTGCCAGCAGTGAAGGTGTGGGGACAGGGCCGTCCGACCTATGGACTTTCTTT. Amino acid sequence: CASSEGVGTGPSDLWTFF.

This chain joins TRBV5-6 and TRBJ2-1; D is possibly TRBD1 (6 bases). Germline CDR1 reads SGHDT; CDR2 reads YYEEEE. CDR3 length equals 16 residues. V shed 2 bases and J shed 1 base, with 13 bases lying between them. Written as DNA, the CDR3 is TGTGCCAGCAGCTTAATTGGCAGGGGATCCTACAATGAGCAGTTCTTC. This codes for CASSLIGRGSYNEQFF.

The V gene is TRBV19, the J gene TRBJ1-1; TRBD1 aligns across 7 bases. From germline, CDR1 is LNHDA and CDR2 SQIVND (reference sequence). V lost 1 base, J lost 0 bases, and 5 bases stayed unmatched. This CDR3 is built from 16 residues. The CDR3 sequence: CASSIGRGVMNTEAFF. The CDR3 DNA is TGTGCCAGTAGTATAGGCAGGGGGGTTATGAACACTGAAGCTTTCTTT.

This chain uses TRBV9 with TRBJ2-7, with 9 bases aligning to TRBD1. Germline trimming cut 4 bases from V and 5 bases from J; bases unmatched to any gene: 10. The CDR3 loop spans 15 amino acids. The germline gives CDR1 SGDLS, CDR2 YYNGEE. The CDR3 spells CASSYRGQGLDEQYF. Here the CDR3 DNA reads TGTGCCAGCAGCTACAGGGGACAGGGCCTAGACGAGCAGTACTTC.